These 10 T cell receptor beta chains came from one sample sequenced in a study of T cell responses to AZD1222 COVID-19 vaccine (dated by TCRdb to the early 2020s). This specimen's time point label, per the study, means: baseline before first vaccination. Libraries were prepared through the immunoSEQ multiplex PCR assay. TCRdb re-hosts the immuneACCESS table, in-frame sequences only. Its copies lack some clones; in the studies checked, an unresolved V gene accounts for under half of them, and the cause for the rest is not known. The sample records around 100,000 clones, roughly 91% of which are singletons. The ten largest clones capture 1.5% to 2% of the sample. The input for sequencing was peripheral blood, taken on day 0 of AZD1222 vaccination. The source of these receptors is an adult in good health.

This clone was seen only once. V is TRBV18 and J is TRBJ1-1; D is possibly TRBD1 (6 bases). The CDR3 length is 14 residues. Germline values: CDR1 KGHSH, CDR2 LQKENI. V was trimmed by 4 bases and J by 5 bases, leaving 14 bases between them. The CDR3 is CASSLGGGGTEAFF. Here the CDR3 DNA reads TGTGCCAGCTCACTCGGAGGGGGGGGTACTGAAGCTTTCTTT.

This clone was detected only a few times. The chain employs TRBV15 and TRBJ2-4; D is undetermined. The CDR3 runs 13 residues. Between the trimmed V and J ends, which lost 1 base and 8 bases, there was a span of 9 bases. Germline V gene lookup returns CDR1 LNHNV and CDR2 YYDKDF (reference sequence). CDR3 in amino acids: CATSRVVEDIQYF. CDR3 DNA: TGTGCCACCAGCAGAGTGGTAGAGGACATTCAGTACTTC.

This sequence joins TRBV5-1 and TRBJ2-7; 13 bases agree with TRBD2. V lost 5 bases and J lost 5; bases outside the gene matches: 10. Germline V gene data show CDR1 as SGHRS and CDR2 as YFSETQ. This CDR3 spans 16 amino acids. The CDR3 nucleotides read TGCGCCAGCAGGGACGGGACTAGCGGGATTGGCGACGAGCAGTACTTC. Amino acids: CASRDGTSGIGDEQYF.

The chain recombines TRBV28 with TRBJ1-1; D gene ambiguous. Germline-derived CDR1 and CDR2 are MDHEN and SYDVKM. Trimming removed 0 bases from V and 1 base from J, with 9 bases in between. The CDR3 extends over 15 amino acids. In DNA form, the CDR3 reads TGTGCCAGCAGTTTATGGACGGTAGGGAACACTGAAGCTTTCTTT. It translates to CASSLWTVGNTEAFF.

The chain uses TRBV29-1 and TRBJ1-5; TRBD1 aligns across 7 bases. This CDR3 contains 13 residues. Germline V gene sequence: CDR1 SQVTM, CDR2 ANQGSEA. V trimming: 6 bases; J trimming: 7 bases; junction bases outside the gene matches: 9. The CDR3 nucleotides read TGCAGCGTGATGACAGGGTTAGGGCAGCCCCAGCATTTT. It codes for CSVMTGLGQPQHF.

The V and J genes are TRBV5-1 and TRBJ1-6; D is ambiguous. The CDR3 covers 16 residues. In germline, CDR1 is SGHRS, CDR2 YFSETQ. Trimming removed 0 bases from V and 4 bases from J, with 11 bases in between. The CDR3, as DNA: TGCGCCAGCAGCTTGGCCATAGGACTTTATAATTCACCCCTCCACTTT. It encodes CASSLAIGLYNSPLHF.

The chain uses TRBV7-9 and TRBJ1-1, with D possibly being TRBD1 (6 bases). This CDR3 comprises 17 residues. The V gene lost 0 bases and the J gene lost 0 bases, with 14 bases spanning the gap. The germline CDR1 and CDR2 sequences are SEHNR and FQNEAQ (reference sequence). This CDR3 reads CASSLAQGRILNTEAFF. CDR3 DNA: TGTGCCAGCAGCTTAGCTCAGGGGAGGATCTTGAACACTGAAGCTTTCTTT.

This rearrangement joins TRBV18 to TRBJ1-2, with a weak D call TRBD1 (6 bases). The V end lost 2 bases, the J end lost 9 bases, and 7 bases lay between the germline ends. The CDR3 totals 11 residues. Germline CDR1 KGHSH, CDR2 LQKENI. This chain's CDR3 is CASSPGDSYTF. The CDR3 DNA is TGTGCCAGCTCACCAGGGGACAGCTACACCTTC.

The chain combines TRBV28 with TRBJ1-1; 9 nucleotides align to TRBD1. This CDR3 spans 16 amino acids. Germline V gene lookup returns CDR1 MDHEN and CDR2 SYDVKM. V trimming: 8 bases; J trimming: 1 base; junction bases outside the gene matches: 11. The CDR3 sequence: CASDRGQGGWNTEAFF. As DNA, the CDR3 is TGTGCCAGCGACCGGGGACAGGGCGGGTGGAACACTGAAGCTTTCTTT.

The chain employs TRBV6-1 and TRBJ2-7, with TRBD1 identical over 9 bases. V gave up 3 bases and J gave up 8 bases; unmatched junction bases: 8. The CDR3 sequence is 14 residues long. Looked up from germline, CDR1 is MNHNS and CDR2 is SASEGT. The CDR3 sequence: CASSEVRQGVKQYF. CDR3 nucleotide sequence: TGTGCCAGCAGTGAGGTTAGACAGGGGGTTAAGCAGTACTTC.